The 2 T cell receptor beta chains reported below all come from one sample, sequenced in a study of CD8 T cells in Susac syndrome. The RNA input was about 0.5 to 1 ug, and it was reverse transcribed with random hexamers. TCRdb fed the immunoSEQ multiplex PCR reads into MiXCR, producing one record per CDR3 protein. Among 150,000 to 200,000 distinct CDR3 sequences listed, approximately 93% were seen once. The sequenced material came from CD4+ T cells from PBMCs. Every receptor here comes from a human donor with multiple sclerosis.

The V and J genes are TRBV10-3 and TRBJ2-3, with a tentative D call TRBD1 (7 bases). V was pared by 4 bases and J by 2 bases, with 13 bases between. The CDR3 has 15 amino acids. Germline V gives CDR1 ENHRY, CDR2 SYGVKD. The CDR3: CAISGAGQLTDTQYF. The DNA of the CDR3 is TGTGCCATCAGTGGCGCGGGACAGCTCACAGATACGCAGTATTTT.

The chain recombines TRBV19 with TRBJ2-7; no firm D call. The germline gives CDR1 LNHDA, CDR2 SQIVND (reference sequence). The CDR3 length is 11 residues. With 7 bases removed from V and 3 bases from J, the gap between germline ends came to 7 bases. CDR3 amino acids: CASMENYEQYF. The CDR3 DNA sequence: TGTGCCAGTATGGAAAACTACGAGCAGTACTTC.